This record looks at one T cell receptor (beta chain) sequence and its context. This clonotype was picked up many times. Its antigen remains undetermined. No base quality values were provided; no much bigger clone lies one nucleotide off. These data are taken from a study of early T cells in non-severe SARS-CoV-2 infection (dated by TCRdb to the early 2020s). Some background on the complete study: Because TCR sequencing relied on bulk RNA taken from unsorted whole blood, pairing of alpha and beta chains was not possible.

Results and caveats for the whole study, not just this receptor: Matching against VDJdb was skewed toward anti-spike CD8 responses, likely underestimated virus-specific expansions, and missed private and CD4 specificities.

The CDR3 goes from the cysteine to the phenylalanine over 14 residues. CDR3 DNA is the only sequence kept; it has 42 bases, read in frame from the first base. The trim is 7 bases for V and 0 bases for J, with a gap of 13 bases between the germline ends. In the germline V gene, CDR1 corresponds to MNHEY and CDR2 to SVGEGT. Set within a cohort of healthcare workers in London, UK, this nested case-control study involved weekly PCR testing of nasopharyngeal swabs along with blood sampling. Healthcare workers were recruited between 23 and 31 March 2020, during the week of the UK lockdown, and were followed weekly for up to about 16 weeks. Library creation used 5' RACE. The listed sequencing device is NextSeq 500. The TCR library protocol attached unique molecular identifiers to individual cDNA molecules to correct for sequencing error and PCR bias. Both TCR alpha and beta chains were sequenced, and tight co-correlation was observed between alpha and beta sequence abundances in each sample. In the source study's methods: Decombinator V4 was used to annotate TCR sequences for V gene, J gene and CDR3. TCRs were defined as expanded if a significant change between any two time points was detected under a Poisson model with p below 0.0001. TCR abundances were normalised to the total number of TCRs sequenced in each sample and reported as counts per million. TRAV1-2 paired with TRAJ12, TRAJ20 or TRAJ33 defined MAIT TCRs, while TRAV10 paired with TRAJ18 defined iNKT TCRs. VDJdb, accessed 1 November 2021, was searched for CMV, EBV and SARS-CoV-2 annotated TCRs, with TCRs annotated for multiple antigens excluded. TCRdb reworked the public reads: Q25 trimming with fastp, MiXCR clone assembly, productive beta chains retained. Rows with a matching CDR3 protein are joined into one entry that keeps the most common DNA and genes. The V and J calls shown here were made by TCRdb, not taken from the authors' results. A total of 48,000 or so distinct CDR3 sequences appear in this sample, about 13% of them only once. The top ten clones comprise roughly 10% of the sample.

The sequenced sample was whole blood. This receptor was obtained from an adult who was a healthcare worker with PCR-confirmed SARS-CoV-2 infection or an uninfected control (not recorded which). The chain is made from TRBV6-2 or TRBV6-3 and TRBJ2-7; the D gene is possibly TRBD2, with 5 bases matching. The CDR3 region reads CASILRDSSYEQYF. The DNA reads TGTGCCAGCATCCTCCGGGATTCCTCCTACGAGCAGTACTTC.